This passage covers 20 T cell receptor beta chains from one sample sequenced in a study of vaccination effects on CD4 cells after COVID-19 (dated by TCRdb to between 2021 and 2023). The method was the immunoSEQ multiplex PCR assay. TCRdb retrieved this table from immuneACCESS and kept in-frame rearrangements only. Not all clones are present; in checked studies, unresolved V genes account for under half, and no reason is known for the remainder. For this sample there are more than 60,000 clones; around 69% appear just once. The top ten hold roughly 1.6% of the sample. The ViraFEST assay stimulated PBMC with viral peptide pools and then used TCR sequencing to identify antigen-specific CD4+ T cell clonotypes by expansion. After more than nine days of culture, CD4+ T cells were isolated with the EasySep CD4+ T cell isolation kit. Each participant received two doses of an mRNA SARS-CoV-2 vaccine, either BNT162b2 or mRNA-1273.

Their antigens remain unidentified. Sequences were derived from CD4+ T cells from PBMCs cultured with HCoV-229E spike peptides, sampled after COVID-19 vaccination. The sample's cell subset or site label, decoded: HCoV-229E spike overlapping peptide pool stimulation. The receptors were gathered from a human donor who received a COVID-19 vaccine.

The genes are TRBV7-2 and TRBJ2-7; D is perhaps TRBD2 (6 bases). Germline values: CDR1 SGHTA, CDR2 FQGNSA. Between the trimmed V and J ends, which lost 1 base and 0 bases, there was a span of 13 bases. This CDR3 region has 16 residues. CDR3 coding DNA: TGTGCCAGCAGCTTAGGGGGGGTTTTGAGCTCCTACGAGCAGTACGTC. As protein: CASSLGGVLSSYEQYV.

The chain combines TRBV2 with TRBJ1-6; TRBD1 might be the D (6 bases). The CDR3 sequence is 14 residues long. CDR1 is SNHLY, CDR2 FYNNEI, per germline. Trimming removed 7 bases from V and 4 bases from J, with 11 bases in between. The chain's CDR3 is CASTHGQYNSPLHF. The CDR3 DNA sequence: TGTGCCAGCACCCATGGACAGTATAATTCACCCCTCCACTTT. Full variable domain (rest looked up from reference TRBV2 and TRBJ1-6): EPEVTQTPSHQVTQMGQEVILRCVPISNHLYFYWYRQILGQKVEFLVSFYNNEISEKSEIFDDQFSVERPDGSNFTLKIRSTKLEDSAMYFCASTHGQYNSPLHFGNGTRLTVT.

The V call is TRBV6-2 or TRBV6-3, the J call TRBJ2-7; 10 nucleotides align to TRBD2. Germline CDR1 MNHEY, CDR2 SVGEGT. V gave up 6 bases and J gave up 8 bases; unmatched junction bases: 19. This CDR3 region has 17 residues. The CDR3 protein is CASSPPRASGGPGKQYV. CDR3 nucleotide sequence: TGTGCCAGCAGCCCCCCTCGAGCTAGCGGGGGCCCCGGGAAGCAGTACGTC.

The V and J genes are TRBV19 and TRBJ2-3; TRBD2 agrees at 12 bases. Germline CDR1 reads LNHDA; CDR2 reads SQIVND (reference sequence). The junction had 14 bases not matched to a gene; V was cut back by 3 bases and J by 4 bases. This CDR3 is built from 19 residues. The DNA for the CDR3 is TGTGCCAGTAGTATGGGGAACCAGCAGACTAGCGGGGGCGCAGATACGCAGTATTTT. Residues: CASSMGNQQTSGGADTQYF.

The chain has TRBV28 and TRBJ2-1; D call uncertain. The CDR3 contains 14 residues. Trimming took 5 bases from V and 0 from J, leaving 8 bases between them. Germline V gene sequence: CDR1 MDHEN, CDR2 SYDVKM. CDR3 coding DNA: TGTGCCAGCAGTCCGTTGAGCTCCTACAATGAGCAGTTCTTC. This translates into CASSPLSSYNEQFF.

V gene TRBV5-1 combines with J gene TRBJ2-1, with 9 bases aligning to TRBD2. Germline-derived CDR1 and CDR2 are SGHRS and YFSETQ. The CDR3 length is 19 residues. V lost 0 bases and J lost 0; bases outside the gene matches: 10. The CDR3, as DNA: TGCGCCAGCAGCTTGGTGGTGACTAGCGGCTCGAGCTCCTACAATGAGCAGTTCTTC. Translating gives CASSLVVTSGSSSYNEQFF.

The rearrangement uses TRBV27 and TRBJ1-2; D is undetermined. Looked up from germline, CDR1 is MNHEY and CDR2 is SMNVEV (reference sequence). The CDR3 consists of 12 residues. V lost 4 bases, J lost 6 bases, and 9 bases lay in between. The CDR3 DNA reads TGTGCCAGCAGTTCCTCCTATGATGGCTACACCTTC. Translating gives CASSSSYDGYTF.

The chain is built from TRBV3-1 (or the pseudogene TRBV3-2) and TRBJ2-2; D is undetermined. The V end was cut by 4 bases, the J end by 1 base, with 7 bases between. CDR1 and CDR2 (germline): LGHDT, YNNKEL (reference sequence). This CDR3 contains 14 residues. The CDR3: CASSRLGNTGELFF. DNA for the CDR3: TGTGCCAGCAGCCGCCTTGGGAACACCGGGGAGCTGTTTTTT.

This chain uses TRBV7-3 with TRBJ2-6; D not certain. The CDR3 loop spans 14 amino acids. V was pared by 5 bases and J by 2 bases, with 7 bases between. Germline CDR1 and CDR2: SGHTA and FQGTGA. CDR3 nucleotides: TGTGCCAGCAGCCGCACACCTGGGGCCAACGTCCTGACTTTC. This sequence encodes CASSRTPGANVLTF.

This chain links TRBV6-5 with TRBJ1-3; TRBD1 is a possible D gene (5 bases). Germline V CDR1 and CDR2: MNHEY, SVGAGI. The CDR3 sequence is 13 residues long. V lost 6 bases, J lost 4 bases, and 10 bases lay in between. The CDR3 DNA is TGTGCCAGCAGCGGGACCCTCGGAAACACCATATATTTT. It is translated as CASSGTLGNTIYF.

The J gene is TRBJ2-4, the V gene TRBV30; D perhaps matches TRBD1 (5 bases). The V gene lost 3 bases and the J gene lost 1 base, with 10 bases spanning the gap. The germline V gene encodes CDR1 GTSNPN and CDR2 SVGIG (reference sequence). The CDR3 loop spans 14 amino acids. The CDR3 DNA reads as TGTGCCTGGAGCCCAGGGATTGCCAAAAACATTCAGTACTTC. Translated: CAWSPGIAKNIQYF.

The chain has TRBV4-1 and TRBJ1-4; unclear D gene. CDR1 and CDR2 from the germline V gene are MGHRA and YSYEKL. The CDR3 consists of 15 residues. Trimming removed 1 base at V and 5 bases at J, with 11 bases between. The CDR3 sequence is CASSQGYSVNEKLFF. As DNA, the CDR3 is TGCGCCAGCAGCCAAGGTTACAGTGTGAATGAAAAACTGTTTTTT.

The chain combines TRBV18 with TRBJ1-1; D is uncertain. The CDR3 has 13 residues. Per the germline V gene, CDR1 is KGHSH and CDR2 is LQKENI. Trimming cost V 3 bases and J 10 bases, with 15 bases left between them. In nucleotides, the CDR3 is TGTGCCAGCTCACCCCCATCCCCCATCACAGCTTTCTTT. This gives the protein CASSPPSPITAFF.

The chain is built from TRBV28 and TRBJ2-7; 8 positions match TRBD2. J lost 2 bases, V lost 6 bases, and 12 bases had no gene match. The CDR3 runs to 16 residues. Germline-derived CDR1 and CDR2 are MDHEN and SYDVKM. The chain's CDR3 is CASSPGGSGGPYEQYV. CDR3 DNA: TGTGCCAGCAGCCCCGGGGGGAGCGGGGGTCCCTACGAGCAGTACGTC.

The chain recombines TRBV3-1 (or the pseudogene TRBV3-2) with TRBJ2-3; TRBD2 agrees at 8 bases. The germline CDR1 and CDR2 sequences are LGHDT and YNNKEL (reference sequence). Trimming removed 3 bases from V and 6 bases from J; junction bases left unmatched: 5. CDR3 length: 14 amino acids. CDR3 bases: TGTGCCAGCAGCCATGGGGGACTAGGGGATACGCAGTATTTT. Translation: CASSHGGLGDTQYF.

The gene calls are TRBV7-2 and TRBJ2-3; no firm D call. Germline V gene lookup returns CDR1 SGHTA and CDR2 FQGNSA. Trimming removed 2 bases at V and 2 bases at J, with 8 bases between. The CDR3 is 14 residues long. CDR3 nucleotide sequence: TGTGCCAGCAGCTTATATCTGTCCACAGATACGCAGTATTTT. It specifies CASSLYLSTDTQYF.

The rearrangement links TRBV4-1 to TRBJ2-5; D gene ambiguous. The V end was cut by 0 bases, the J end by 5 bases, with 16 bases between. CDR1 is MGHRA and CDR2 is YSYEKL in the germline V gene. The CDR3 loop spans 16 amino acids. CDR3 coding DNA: TGCGCCAGCAGCCAAGATTACGGGCGGCACGGGGAGACCCAGTACTTC. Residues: CASSQDYGRHGETQYF.

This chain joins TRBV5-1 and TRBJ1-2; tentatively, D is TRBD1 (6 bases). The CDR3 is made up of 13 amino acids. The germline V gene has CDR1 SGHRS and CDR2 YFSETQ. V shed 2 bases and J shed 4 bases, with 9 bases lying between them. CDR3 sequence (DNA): TGCGCCAGCAGCTTAGAAGGGGGCTATGGCTACACCTTC. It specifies CASSLEGGYGYTF.

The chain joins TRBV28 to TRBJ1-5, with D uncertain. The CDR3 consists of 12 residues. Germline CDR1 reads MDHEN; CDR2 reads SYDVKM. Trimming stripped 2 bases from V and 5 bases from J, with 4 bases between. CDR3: CASSLLDQPQHF. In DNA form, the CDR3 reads TGTGCCAGCAGTTTACTGGATCAGCCCCAGCATTTT. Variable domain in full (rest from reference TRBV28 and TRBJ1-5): DVKVTQSSRYLVKRTGEKVFLECVQDMDHENMFWYRQDPGLGLRLIYFSYDVKMKEKGDIPEGYSVSREKKERFSLILESASTNQTSMYLCASSLLDQPQHFGDGTRLSIL.

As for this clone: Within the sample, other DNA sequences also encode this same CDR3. The CDR3 DNA reads TGCGCCAGCAGCTTGGGAACTAGCGGTGGCACAGATACGCAGTATTTT. This gives the protein CASSLGTSGGTDTQYF. The chain recombines TRBV5-1 with TRBJ2-3; TRBD2 aligns across 8 bases. The CDR3 length is 16 residues. Germline trimming cut 0 bases from V and 1 base from J; bases unmatched to any gene: 4. Germline V gene lookup returns CDR1 SGHRS and CDR2 YFSETQ.